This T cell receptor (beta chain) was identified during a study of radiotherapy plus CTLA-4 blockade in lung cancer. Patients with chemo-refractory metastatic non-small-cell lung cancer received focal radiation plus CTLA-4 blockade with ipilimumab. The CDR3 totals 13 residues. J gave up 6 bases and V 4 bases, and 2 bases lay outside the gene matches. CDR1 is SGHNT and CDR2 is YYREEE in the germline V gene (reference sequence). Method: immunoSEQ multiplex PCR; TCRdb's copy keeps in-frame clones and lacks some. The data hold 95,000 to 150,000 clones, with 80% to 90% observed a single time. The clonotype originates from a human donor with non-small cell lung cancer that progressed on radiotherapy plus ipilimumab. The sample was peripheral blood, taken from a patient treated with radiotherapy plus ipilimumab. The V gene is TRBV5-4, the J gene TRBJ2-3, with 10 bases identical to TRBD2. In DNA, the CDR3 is TGTGCCAGCAGCCCGGGACTAGCGGATACGCAGTATTTT. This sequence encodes CASSPGLADTQYF.